This T cell receptor (beta chain) emerged from a study of regulatory T cells in long-lasting Graves disease. The time point was: persistent/refractory GD, antithyroid drugs over 5 years with positive TRAb. Preparation of the TCR library used RNA extracted from PBMCs. Ten or more counts support this clonotype. Trimming removed 2 bases at V and 8 bases at J, with 15 bases between. Per germline, CDR1 MDHEN and CDR2 SYDVKM. CDR3 size: 14 residues. Arm-PCR of CDR3 regions and iRepertoire HTBI primers were used to build TCR beta libraries. One entry per CDR3 protein results from TCRdb running MiXCR on the multiplex PCR reads. The sample records approximately 350,000 distinct CDR3 sequences, roughly 23% being singletons.

The material sequenced was peripheral blood mononuclear cells (PBMCs), taken when the disease was refractory, from a patient treated with antithyroid drugs. V gene TRBV28 combines with J gene TRBJ1-2, with a weak D call TRBD1 (5 bases). The sequence was collected from a middle-aged woman with Graves disease. This CDR3 reads CASSLPGALQGYTF. The CDR3, as DNA: TGTGCCAGCAGTTTACCCGGGGCTCTCCAGGGCTACACCTTC.